A single T cell receptor (beta chain) is shown here with its context. Its antigen remains undetermined. Per-base qualities were not stored, and no clone one base away is much larger. The data originate from a study of vaccination effects on CD4 cells after COVID-19 (dated by TCRdb to the early 2020s). About the investigation overall: Each participant got two doses of an mRNA SARS-CoV-2 vaccine, either BNT162b2 or mRNA-1273. The study compared SARS-CoV-2 spike-specific CD4+ TCR repertoires before and after mRNA vaccination in COVID-19 convalescent patients and infection-naive vaccine recipients. Cultures from other donors in the study were sequenced with the Oncomine TCR Beta short-read assay on an Illumina iSeq 100. A total of more than 8 COVID-19 convalescent patients and 4 SARS-CoV-2-naive healthy vaccine recipients were included in the full study. What the study reported, not specific to this receptor: The study was limited by a small number of convalescent patients and lacked early post-infection timepoints. In healthy vaccine recipients, vaccine-induced clones were almost all SARS-CoV-2 mono-reactive, with only 1 of 255 being cross-reactive with common cold coronaviruses. Clones induced by infection and clones induced by vaccination both contracted markedly at late timepoints after vaccination, which fits with T cell responses waning over time.

The ViraFEST assay stimulated PBMC with viral peptide pools and then used TCR sequencing to identify antigen-specific CD4+ T cell clonotypes by expansion. After about 10 days of culture, CD4+ T cells were isolated with the EasySep CD4+ T cell isolation kit. Negative nucleocapsid antibody results before and after vaccination confirmed that the healthy vaccine recipients had no prior SARS-CoV-2 infection. About 2 million PBMC per well were cultured in IMDM with about 5.4% human AB serum, 10 IU/ml IL-2 and gentamicin, plus 10 ug/ml peptides. On days 3 and 7, half of the culture medium was replaced with fresh IL-2-containing medium. Unless otherwise noted, each peptide stimulation condition was cultured in triplicate wells. Using Ficoll-Paque Plus gradient centrifugation, PBMC were separated from whole blood and then either used fresh or cryopreserved at -140C. The spike proteins of SARS-CoV-2 and of the common cold coronaviruses HCoV-NL63, HCoV-OC43 and HCoV-229E were spanned by overlapping peptide pools. Genomic DNA was extracted from cultured CD4+ T cells with the QIAamp micro DNA kit.

The germline V gene specifies SGHRS as CDR1 and YFSETQ as CDR2. The CDR3 has 15 amino acids, counting the end cysteine and phenylalanine. Of the read, only the CDR3 DNA is kept; its 45 bases are in frame from base 1. V is shortened by 3 bases, J by 3 bases, and the region joining them spans 16 bases. Library prep was done by the immunoSEQ multiplex PCR assay. DNA from the cultured, isolated CD4+ T cells was subjected to TCR beta CDR3 sequencing. The authors processed their data as follows. Non-productive TCR sequences were discarded, and reads were trimmed to the CDR3 region, with only CDR3s of 7 or more amino acids retained. The MANAFEST web app was used to identify antigen-specific clonotypes by comparing expansion in peptide wells with expansion in reference cultures. To be called positive, a clone needed expansion at FDR<0.05 compared with the reference and with all other wells, an odds ratio greater than 5, and a frequency greater than 0.1% in two replicate wells. Cross-reactive clonotypes were defined as significantly expanded in SARS-CoV-2 spike wells and in at least one common cold coronavirus spike condition. CDR3 similarity was assessed by Levenshtein distance using the stringdist R package, and unrooted trees were constructed with ape in R 3.6.1. TCRdb carries this immuneACCESS record with in-frame sequences only. Its versions omit some clonotypes, under half of them owing to an unresolved V gene in the studies checked, with the rest unexplained. The D gene and trimming were derived from the DNA, and the V and J assignments and clone size from that table. Across this sample there are tens of thousands of clones, with roughly 70% seen only once. In total, the top ten clones hold 9.1% of the sample.

This sequence originates from a human donor who received a COVID-19 vaccine. Here the chain combines TRBV5-1 and TRBJ2-7; the D assignment is uncertain and may be TRBD1 or TRBD2, with 5 bases supporting each. The sequenced sample was CD4+ T cells from PBMCs cultured with HCoV-NL63 spike peptides, obtained before COVID-19 vaccination. The cell subset or site label for this specimen denotes: HCoV-NL63 spike overlapping peptide pool stimulation. The base sequence is TGCGCCAGCAGCTCCACCGGGACCATCAACTACGAGCAGTACTTC. It translates to CASSSTGTINYEQYF.